This T cell receptor beta chain derives from a study of blood T cell repertoires in COVID-19. Study information: Whether acute or convalescent, the COVID-19 samples came from the United States, Italy and Spain.

Original analysis: By means of reference gene primer amplification, nucleated cell counts were estimated. Profiled with immunoSEQ multiplex PCR; TCRdb holds only in-frame clones, not every one. V, J and clone size reflect that table, while D and trimming were determined from the DNA. The sample records 250,000 to 300,000 clones, around 81% being singletons. CDR3 length: 14 amino acids. Germline V gene data show CDR1 as SEHNR and CDR2 as FQNEAQ (reference sequence). V was clipped by 4 bases and J by 6 bases; unmatched bases: 6. The sample was peripheral blood. The TCR originated in a woman aged 55-75 years with active or convalescent COVID-19. The chain recombines TRBV7-9 with TRBJ2-7; 10 bases agree with TRBD2. Written as DNA, the CDR3 is TGTGCCAGCAGCTCGAGCGGGGGGGAGTCCGAGCAGTACTTC. Translated, it gives CASSSSGGESEQYF.